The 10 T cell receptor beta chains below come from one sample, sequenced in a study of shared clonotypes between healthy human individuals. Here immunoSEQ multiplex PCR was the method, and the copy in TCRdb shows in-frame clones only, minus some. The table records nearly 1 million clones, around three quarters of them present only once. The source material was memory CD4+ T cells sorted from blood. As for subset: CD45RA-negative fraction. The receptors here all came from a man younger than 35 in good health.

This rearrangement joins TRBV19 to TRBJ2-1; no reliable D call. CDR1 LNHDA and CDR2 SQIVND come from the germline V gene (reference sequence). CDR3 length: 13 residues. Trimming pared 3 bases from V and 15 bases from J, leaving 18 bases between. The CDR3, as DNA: TGTGCCAGTAGTATCGCCCGGCAGGCTATAATGTTCTTC. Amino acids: CASSIARQAIMFF.

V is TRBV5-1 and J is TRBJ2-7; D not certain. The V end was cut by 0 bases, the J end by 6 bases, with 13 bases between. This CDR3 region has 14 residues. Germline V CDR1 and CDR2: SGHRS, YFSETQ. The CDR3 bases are TGCGCCAGCAGCTTGGATTTGCTTACGGGCGAGCAGTACTTC. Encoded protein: CASSLDLLTGEQYF.

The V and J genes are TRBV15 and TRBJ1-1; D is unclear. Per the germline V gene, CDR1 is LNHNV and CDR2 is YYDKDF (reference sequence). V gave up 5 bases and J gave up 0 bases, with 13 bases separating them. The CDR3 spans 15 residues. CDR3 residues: CATSPGGLLNTEAFF. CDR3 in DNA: TGTGCCACCAGCCCAGGAGGACTCCTGAACACTGAAGCTTTCTTT.

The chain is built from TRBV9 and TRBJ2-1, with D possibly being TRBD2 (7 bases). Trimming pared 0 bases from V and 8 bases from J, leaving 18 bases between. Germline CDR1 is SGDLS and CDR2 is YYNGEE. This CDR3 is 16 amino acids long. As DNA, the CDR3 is TGTGCCAGCAGCGTAGACCCCTGGGGGGGGCCCGATGAGCAGTTCTTC. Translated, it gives CASSVDPWGGPDEQFF. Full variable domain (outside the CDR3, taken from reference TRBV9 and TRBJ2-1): DSGVTQTPKHLITATGQRVTLRCSPRSGDLSVYWYQQSLDQGLQFLIQYYNGEERAKGNILERFSAQQFPDLHSELNLSSLELGDSALYFCASSVDPWGGPDEQFFGPGTRLTVL.

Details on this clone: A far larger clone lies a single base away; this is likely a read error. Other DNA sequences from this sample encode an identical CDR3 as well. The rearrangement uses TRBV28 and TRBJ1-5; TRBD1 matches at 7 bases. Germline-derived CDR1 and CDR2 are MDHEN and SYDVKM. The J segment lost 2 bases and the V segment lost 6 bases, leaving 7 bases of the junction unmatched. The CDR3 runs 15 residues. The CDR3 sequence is CASSLDRYGNQPQHF. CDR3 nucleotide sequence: TGTGCCAGCAGCTTGGACAGGTACGGCAATCAGCCCCAGCATTTT.

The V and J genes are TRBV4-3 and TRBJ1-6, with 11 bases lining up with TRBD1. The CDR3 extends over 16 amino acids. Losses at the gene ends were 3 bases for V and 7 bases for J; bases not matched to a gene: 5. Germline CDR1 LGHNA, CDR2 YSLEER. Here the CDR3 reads CASSQTGQGGNSPLHF. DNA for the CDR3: TGCGCCAGCAGCCAGACGGGACAGGGGGGGAATTCACCCCTCCACTTT.

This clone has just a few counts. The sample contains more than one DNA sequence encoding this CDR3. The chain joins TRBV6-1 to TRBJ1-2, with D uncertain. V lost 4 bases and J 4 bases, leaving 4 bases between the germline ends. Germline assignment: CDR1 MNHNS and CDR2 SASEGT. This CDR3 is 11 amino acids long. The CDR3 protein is CASSAGYGYTF. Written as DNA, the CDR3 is TGTGCCAGCAGTGCTGGCTATGGCTACACCTTC.

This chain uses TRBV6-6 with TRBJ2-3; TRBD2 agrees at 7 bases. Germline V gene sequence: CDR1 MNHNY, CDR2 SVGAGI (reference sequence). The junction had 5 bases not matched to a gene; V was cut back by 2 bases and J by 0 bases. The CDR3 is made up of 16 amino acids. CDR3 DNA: TGTGCCAGCAGTTACAAAGGCGGGAGAAGCACAGATACGCAGTATTTT. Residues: CASSYKGGRSTDTQYF.

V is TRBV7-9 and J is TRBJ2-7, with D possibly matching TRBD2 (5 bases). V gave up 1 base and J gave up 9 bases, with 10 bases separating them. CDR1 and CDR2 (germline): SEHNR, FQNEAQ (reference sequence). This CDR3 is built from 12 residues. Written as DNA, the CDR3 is TGTGCCAGCAGCTTAGAGTCTCGGGGGCAGTACTTC. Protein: CASSLESRGQYF.

CDR3 DNA sequence: TGCGCCAGCAGCCAAGTAGCTAGCGGGATATGGGATACGCAGTATTTT. Its translation: CASSQVASGIWDTQYF. The V call is TRBV4-3, the J call TRBJ2-3, with 9 bases identical to TRBD2. V gave up 1 base and J gave up 6 bases; unmatched junction bases: 8. The CDR3 consists of 16 residues. The germline gives CDR1 LGHNA, CDR2 YSLEER.